Here is one T cell receptor (beta chain) with its context. The sample is drawn from a study of CD8 T cells in Susac syndrome. The V gene lost 0 bases and the J gene lost 6 bases, with 12 bases spanning the gap. There are 13 residues in the CDR3. The germline CDR1 and CDR2 sequences are GTSNPN and SVGIG (reference sequence). Treatment-naive patients with stable or active relapsing-remitting disease were the multiple sclerosis controls. TEMRA cells were FACS-enriched, unlike CD8+ and CD4+ T cells, which were negatively isolated. Random-hexamer reverse transcription was applied to roughly 0.45 to 1 ug RNA. TCRdb re-derived calls from the immunoSEQ multiplex PCR reads in MiXCR, one entry per CDR3 protein. The sample lists about 250,000 distinct CDR3 sequences; around 95% were seen once.

The sample consisted of CD4+ T cells from PBMCs. The J gene is TRBJ2-7, the V gene TRBV30; TRBD1 might be the D (5 bases). This TCR was sampled from a human donor with multiple sclerosis. The CDR3 region has the DNA TGTGCCTGGAGTGTAGGCAGGGCGGTCGAGCAGTACTTC. Translated: CAWSVGRAVEQYF.